Sequencing of this TCR beta chain was carried out in a study of blood T cell repertoires in COVID-19 (dated by TCRdb to about 2020). Notes on the research overall: Samples covering the acute and convalescent phases of COVID-19 were provided by collaborators in the United States, Italy and Spain. The material from the prospective study consisted of cDNA or gDNA derived from T cells, B-cell-depleted T cells, or PBMCs. Deeply sampled blood TCRbeta repertoires from subjects exposed to, actively infected with, or recovered from COVID-19 were included in the dataset. The repertoires were released in a freely available public database meant as a resource for research on the immune response to SARS-CoV-2. Samples were obtained from the ongoing ImmuneRACE study (first 160 participants) and from over 1,000 subjects provided by 6 global collaborators. A de-identified subject ID, COVID-19 status, age in years and sex were almost always included in the sample metadata. HLA class I and class II types, where available, came from metadata supplied by the sample provider rather than from assay-based typing.

Via the germline V gene, CDR1 is WSHSY and CDR2 SAAADI. V sheds 3 bases and J sheds 6 bases, leaving 15 bases between their ends. Its CDR3 holds 15 amino acids, cysteine through phenylalanine. The only DNA kept is the CDR3, 45 bases in frame from the first base. As for this clone: Its antigen remains undetermined. No much larger clone exists at a distance of one base, and base qualities are not known.

TCRbeta CDR3 regions were amplified from genomic DNA using the immunoSEQ Assay, a bias-controlled multiplex PCR. Under the source paper's analysis protocol: Within the assay, amplification of reference gene primers was used to estimate how many nucleated cells each sample contained. Sequence reads were collapsed and filtered to measure the absolute abundance of every unique TCRbeta CDR3 rearrangement. For each sample, productive Simpson clonality was calculated as the square root of Simpson's diversity index over productive rearrangements. TCRdb took over this immuneACCESS table, retaining in-frame rearrangements with V and J assigned. Such tables are incomplete; in checked studies, under half of the missing clones stem from an unresolved V gene, and the remainder is unexplained. Clonal size and the V and J genes are those of that table, whereas D and trimming came from the DNA. The sample records around 260,000 clones, less than 85% of which are singletons. The ten most abundant clones make up roughly 4.6% of the sample.

A second Seattle source provided samples from volunteer blood donors who had recovered from COVID-19. Whole blood was collected in K2EDTA tubes by collaborating institutions according to the institutions' own protocols. Collaborator samples were shipped for TCRbeta analysis as frozen whole blood, isolated PBMCs, or DNA extracted from either sample type. Summary of the overall study and its limitations: How much clinical and demographic metadata was included differed by source and by participant, and the metadata was provided uncurated.

The specimen was peripheral blood. The sequence was collected from a man aged 55 to 70 who had recovered from COVID-19. This receptor chain uses TRBV10-2 and TRBJ1-5; 6 matching bases give a weak D call of TRBD1. The nucleotides read TGCGCCAGCAGTGATGCAACAGGGCTGGGTCAGCCCCAGCATTTT. Its amino acids are CASSDATGLGQPQHF.